Each of the 26 T cell receptor beta chains below was sequenced from the same sample in a study of shared clonotypes between healthy human individuals. CD45RO-negative cells were positively selected for CCR7, leaving out terminally differentiated effector memory CD45RA+ cells. Here immunoSEQ multiplex PCR was the method, and the copy in TCRdb shows in-frame clones only, minus some. The sample holds around 2.1 million clones, about 93% seen once. Sequencing input: naive CD8+ T cells from PBMCs. Every receptor here comes from a man between 18 and 29 years old in good health. Some clones in this sample may be carry-over from other donors' samples.

The rearrangement uses TRBV19 and TRBJ2-1; the D is unclear. CDR1 LNHDA and CDR2 SQIVND come from the germline V gene (reference sequence). Trimming shortened V by 4 bases and J by 6 bases, and 7 bases separated the two germline ends. CDR3 length equals 12 residues. The CDR3 loop reads CASSKRSNEQFF. As DNA, the CDR3 is TGTGCCAGTAGTAAGAGGTCCAATGAGCAGTTCTTC.

V is TRBV30 and J is TRBJ2-7; D call uncertain. Germline V CDR1 and CDR2: GTSNPN, SVGIG (reference sequence). The CDR3 runs 11 residues. The V gene lost 0 bases and the J gene lost 6 bases, with 6 bases spanning the gap. The CDR3 loop is CAWSVGPEQYF. The CDR3 nucleotides read TGTGCCTGGAGTGTAGGGCCCGAGCAGTACTTC.

J is TRBJ2-6 and V is TRBV7-3, with D unresolved. Germline assignment: CDR1 SGHTA and CDR2 FQGTGA. This CDR3 comprises 13 residues. Deletions cut 11 bases from V and 0 bases from J, with 8 bases between. The DNA of the CDR3 is TGTGCCCACTGCGGCTCTGGGGCCAACGTCCTGACTTTC. The encoded protein is CAHCGSGANVLTF. Full variable domain (rest looked up from reference TRBV7-3 and TRBJ2-6): GAGVSQTPSNKVTEKGKYVELRCDPISGHTALYWYRQSLGQGPEFLIYFQGTGAADDSGLPNDRFFAVRPEGSVSTLKIQRTERGDSAVYLCAHCGSGANVLTFGAGSRLTVL.

J is TRBJ1-3 and V is TRBV19; 9 nucleotides align to TRBD1. The CDR3 covers 15 residues. With 3 bases clipped from V and 3 bases from J, the junction kept 3 bases outside the gene matches. CDR1 is LNHDA and CDR2 is SQIVND in the germline V gene (reference sequence). The CDR3 bases are TGTGCCAGTAGTATCCAGGACAGGGGTGGAAACACCATATATTTT. Its protein is CASSIQDRGGNTIYF. Supplemented by reference TRBV19 and TRBJ1-3, the full variable domain reads DGGITQSPKYLFRKEGQNVTLSCEQNLNHDAMYWYRQDPGQGLRLIYYSQIVNDFQKGDIAEGYSVSREKKESFPLTVTSAQKNPTAFYLCASSIQDRGGNTIYFGEGSWLTVV.

This clone has just one count. CDR3 sequence (DNA): TGTGCCAGCAGTACATTGGGGACTAGCGGTATCTACAATGAGCAGTTCTTC. The encoded protein is CASSTLGTSGIYNEQFF. The chain has TRBV27 and TRBJ2-1; 11 positions agree with TRBD2. V shed 5 bases, J shed 3 bases, and the junction held 9 bases outside the gene matches. Germline V gene lookup returns CDR1 MNHEY and CDR2 SMNVEV (reference sequence). The CDR3 has 17 amino acids.

CDR3 amino acids: CASRNYVTQYF. As DNA, the CDR3 is TGTGCCAGCAGGAATTATGTGACCCAGTACTTC. The chain is built from TRBV6-5 and TRBJ2-5; no clear D gene. CDR1 and CDR2 from the germline V gene are MNHEY and SVGAGI. The length of the CDR3 is 11 residues. Deletions cut 6 bases from V and 7 bases from J, with 9 bases between.

In its sample, this clone was seen once. V gene TRBV27 combines with J gene TRBJ2-7, with D unresolved. V shed 6 bases and J shed 3 bases, with 15 bases lying between them. The CDR3 extends over 14 amino acids. The germline CDR1 and CDR2 sequences are MNHEY and SMNVEV (reference sequence). In nucleotides, the CDR3 is TGTGCCAGCAGCCCCCGACCAAAATACTACGAGCAGTACTTC. It translates to CASSPRPKYYEQYF.

This sequence joins TRBV19 and TRBJ2-1, with 7 bases matching TRBD1. The trim removed 4 bases at V and 9 bases at J, leaving 9 bases unmatched. Germline V lookup: CDR1 LNHDA, CDR2 SQIVND (reference sequence). The CDR3 length is 14 residues. The CDR3 is CASSTTGTSVEQFF. Here the CDR3 DNA reads TGTGCCAGTAGTACGACAGGGACGTCTGTTGAGCAGTTCTTC.

The chain links TRBV29-1 to TRBJ2-7; 7 bases are shared with TRBD2. J lost 5 bases, V lost 2 bases, and 12 bases had no gene match. The CDR3 loop spans 15 amino acids. CDR1 SQVTM and CDR2 ANQGSEA come from the germline V gene. The CDR3 sequence is CSVEISSVAGDEQYF. CDR3 nucleotide sequence: TGCAGCGTTGAAATCTCCTCTGTCGCGGGAGACGAGCAGTACTTC.

This clone was observed once. J is TRBJ2-3 and V is TRBV19, with TRBD2 as a possible D gene (6 bases). Trimming pared 4 bases from V and 4 bases from J, leaving 15 bases between. The CDR3 totals 15 residues. The V gene's germline CDR1 is LNHDA and CDR2 SQIVND (reference sequence). CDR3 nucleotides: TGTGCCAGTAGTAGCGGGACTCCCCGCCCAGATACGCAGTATTTT. It translates to CASSSGTPRPDTQYF. The variable domain in full, with the rest retrieved from reference TRBV19 and TRBJ2-3, is DGGITQSPKYLFRKEGQNVTLSCEQNLNHDAMYWYRQDPGQGLRLIYYSQIVNDFQKGDIAEGYSVSREKKESFPLTVTSAQKNPTAFYLCASSSGTPRPDTQYFGPGTRLTVL.

The chain has TRBV7-2 and TRBJ1-2; weak D call: TRBD1 (5 bases). This CDR3 is 14 amino acids long. The germline CDR1 and CDR2 sequences are SGHTA and FQGNSA. V was cut by 4 bases and J by 5 bases, with 14 bases left in between. The CDR3 DNA is TGTGCCAGCAGCTCTATGGTGAGGACATATGGCTACACCTTC. Its protein is CASSSMVRTYGYTF. Filled out from reference TRBV7-2 and TRBJ1-2, the complete variable domain reads GAGVSQSPSNKVTEKGKDVELRCDPISGHTALYWYRQSLGQGLEFLIYFQGNSAPDKSGLPSDRFSAERTGGSVSTLTIQRTQQEDSAVYLCASSSMVRTYGYTFGSGTRLTVV.

The J gene is TRBJ1-4, the V gene TRBV19; D perhaps matches TRBD1 (5 bases). V lost 7 bases, J lost 4 bases, and 13 bases lay in between. Germline CDR1 is LNHDA and CDR2 is SQIVND (reference sequence). The CDR3 consists of 14 residues. The CDR3 region is CASTTGTGNEKLFF. The CDR3 coding sequence is TGTGCCAGTACCACCGGGACGGGTAATGAAAAACTGTTTTTT.

V gene TRBV7-9 combines with J gene TRBJ1-3; weak D call: TRBD1 (6 bases). V was pared by 5 bases and J by 5 bases, with 7 bases between. There are 12 residues in the CDR3. CDR1 is SEHNR and CDR2 is FQNEAQ in the germline V gene (reference sequence). The CDR3 nucleotides are TGTGCCAGCAGCGGGGACAGAAACACCATATATTTT. Its protein product is CASSGDRNTIYF.

The chain couples TRBV28 to TRBJ2-3; 7 nucleotides match TRBD2. The CDR3 has 14 residues. Germline trimming cut 3 bases from V and 5 bases from J; bases unmatched to any gene: 5. From germline, CDR1 is MDHEN and CDR2 SYDVKM. CDR3: CASSLGRGKDTQYF. The CDR3 nucleotides read TGTGCCAGCAGTTTGGGGCGGGGGAAAGATACGCAGTATTTT.

The chain combines TRBV27 with TRBJ2-7, with 7 bases matching TRBD2. J was trimmed by 2 bases and V by 0 bases; bases with no gene match: 7. Germline V lookup: CDR1 MNHEY, CDR2 SMNVEV (reference sequence). This CDR3 has 16 amino acids. This chain's CDR3 is CASSLSTSSSPYEQYF. In DNA form, the CDR3 reads TGTGCCAGCAGTTTATCGACTAGCTCGAGTCCCTACGAGCAGTACTTC.

The rearrangement uses TRBV2 and TRBJ1-2; no firm D call. The CDR3 is 13 residues long. The germline CDR1 and CDR2 sequences are SNHLY and FYNNEI. The V end lost 4 bases, the J end lost 1 base, and 7 bases lay between the germline ends. The CDR3 DNA is TGTGCCAGCAGTGTACGGGGTAACTATGGCTACACCTTC. It is translated as CASSVRGNYGYTF.

The chain has TRBV6-1 and TRBJ2-3, with D perhaps matching TRBD1 or TRBD2 (5 bases each). Germline-derived CDR1 and CDR2 are MNHNS and SASEGT. The CDR3 spans 13 residues. Deletions cut 6 bases from V and 4 bases from J, with 11 bases between. As DNA, the CDR3 is TGTGCCAGCAGAATGGGGGTCCCAGATACGCAGTATTTT. Its translation: CASRMGVPDTQYF.

V usage is TRBV28 and J usage is TRBJ2-7; 12 bases fit TRBD2. Germline lookup yields CDR1 MDHEN and CDR2 SYDVKM. Trimming removed 7 bases from V and 4 bases from J; junction bases left unmatched: 5. The CDR3 spans 14 residues. The CDR3 loop reads CASKVTSGSYEQYF. The CDR3 DNA is TGTGCCAGCAAAGTGACTAGCGGGAGTTACGAGCAGTACTTC.

CDR3 sequence (DNA): TGTGCCAGCAGCCAAGGAAGGGGCCCTTACTACGAGCAGTACTTC. Translated, it gives CASSQGRGPYYEQYF. This rearrangement joins TRBV7-9 to TRBJ2-7; D is perhaps TRBD1 (5 bases). This CDR3 comprises 15 residues. The V gene's germline CDR1 is SEHNR and CDR2 FQNEAQ (reference sequence). V was cut by 5 bases and J by 3 bases, with 17 bases left in between.

As concerns this clone: The sample contains more than one DNA sequence encoding this CDR3. The chain combines TRBV28 with TRBJ2-7; tentative D call: TRBD1 (6 bases). V was pared by 6 bases and J by 4 bases, with 10 bases between. Per germline, CDR1 MDHEN and CDR2 SYDVKM. The CDR3 totals 12 residues. CDR3 residues: CASSYRAYEQYF. The CDR3 DNA sequence: TGTGCCAGCAGCTACAGGGCGTACGAGCAGTACTTC.

This chain links TRBV29-1 with TRBJ2-6; possibly TRBD2 for D (7 bases). Trimming removed 6 bases at V and 0 bases at J, with 18 bases between. The CDR3 is 17 residues long. Germline V CDR1 and CDR2: SQVTM, ANQGSEA. In DNA, the CDR3 is TGCAGCGTAGGGAGGGGCAGGGACATCTCTGGGGCCAACGTCCTGACTTTC. It specifies CSVGRGRDISGANVLTF.

Comments on this clone: Within the sample, other DNA sequences also encode this same CDR3. V is TRBV9 and J is TRBJ2-7, with TRBD1 identical over 8 bases. Germline V CDR1 and CDR2: SGDLS, YYNGEE. V lost 3 bases, J lost 2 bases, and 4 bases stayed unmatched. The CDR3 totals 14 residues. CDR3 region: CASSAGQGPYEQYF. CDR3 DNA: TGTGCCAGCAGCGCAGGACAGGGACCCTACGAGCAGTACTTC.

CDR3: CASTLSGFSYNEQFF. CDR3 coding DNA: TGTGCCAGCACGCTTAGCGGCTTCTCCTACAATGAGCAGTTCTTC. The chain links TRBV27 to TRBJ2-1; D may be TRBD2 (6 bases). CDR3 size: 15 residues. V was trimmed by 7 bases and J by 0 bases, leaving 13 bases between them. CDR1 is MNHEY, CDR2 SMNVEV, per germline (reference sequence).

The CDR3 protein is CASSPKHLLAGYTYNEQFF. CDR3 coding DNA: TGTGCCAGCAGCCCAAAACACCTACTAGCGGGATACACCTACAATGAGCAGTTCTTC. The chain recombines TRBV7-9 with TRBJ2-1; 10 bases agree with TRBD2. J lost 2 bases, V lost 5 bases, and 15 bases had no gene match. There are 19 residues in the CDR3. CDR1 and CDR2 from the germline V gene are SEHNR and FQNEAQ (reference sequence).

This clone was recorded only once. This chain joins TRBV27 and TRBJ2-1; 9 bases agree with TRBD2. Trimming took 2 bases from V and 8 from J; bases not matched to a gene: 7. Germline V gene data show CDR1 as MNHEY and CDR2 as SMNVEV (reference sequence). CDR3 length: 15 amino acids. CDR3 DNA sequence: TGTGCCAGCAGTTTAGCGGCGGGAGGGGGGTATGAGCAGTTCTTC. It codes for CASSLAAGGGYEQFF.

In regard to this clone: Other nucleotide sequences in the sample specify the same CDR3. The V and J genes are TRBV27 and TRBJ2-7; no definite D call. The CDR3 totals 13 residues. Germline CDR1 and CDR2: MNHEY and SMNVEV (reference sequence). V lost 2 bases, J lost 2 bases, and 7 bases lay in between. Here the CDR3 reads CASSLGVPYEQYF. The CDR3 DNA reads TGTGCCAGCAGTTTAGGGGTTCCCTACGAGCAGTACTTC.